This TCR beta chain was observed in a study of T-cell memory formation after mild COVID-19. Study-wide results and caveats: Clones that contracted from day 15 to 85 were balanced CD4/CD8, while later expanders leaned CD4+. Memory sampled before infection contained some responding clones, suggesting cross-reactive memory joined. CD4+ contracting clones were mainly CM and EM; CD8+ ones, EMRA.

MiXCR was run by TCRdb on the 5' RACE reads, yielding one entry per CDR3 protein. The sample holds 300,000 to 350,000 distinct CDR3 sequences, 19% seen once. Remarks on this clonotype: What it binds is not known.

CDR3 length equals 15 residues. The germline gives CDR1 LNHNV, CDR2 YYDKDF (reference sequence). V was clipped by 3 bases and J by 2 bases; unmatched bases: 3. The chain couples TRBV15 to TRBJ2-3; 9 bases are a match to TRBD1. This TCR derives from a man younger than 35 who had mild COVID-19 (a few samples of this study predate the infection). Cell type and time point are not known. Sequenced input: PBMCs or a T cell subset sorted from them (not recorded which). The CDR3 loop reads CATSRTGGATDTQYF. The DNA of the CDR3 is TGTGCCACCAGCAGGACAGGGGGTGCCACAGATACGCAGTATTTT.